The entry below gives a single T cell receptor beta chain sequence along with its context. Original processing methods: Estimates of nucleated cell counts were drawn from the amplification of reference gene primers. Sequencing was performed with immunoSEQ multiplex PCR; in TCRdb, only in-frame clones are kept and a portion is missing. V and J calls and clone size come straight from that table; D and trimming were deduced from the DNA. The data hold some 44,000 clones, with over 80% observed a single time. Unmatched junction bases numbered 7, after V lost 4 bases and J lost 4 bases. This CDR3 is built from 14 residues. Germline values: CDR1 SEHNR, CDR2 FQNEAQ (reference sequence). This sample was taken from a study of blood T cell repertoires in COVID-19. Study information: Material from acute and convalescent COVID-19 was sourced from the United States, Italy and Spain. T cells, B-cell-depleted T cells, or PBMCs supplied cDNA or gDNA.

The chain links TRBV7-9 to TRBJ2-7, with TRBD2 matching over 7 bases. Sequences were obtained from peripheral blood. This receptor was taken from a human donor in a cohort sampled during active COVID-19. The CDR3 region has the DNA TGTGCCAGCAGCTCCCTTGCGGGGGTTTACGAGCAGTACTTC. Translated, it gives CASSSLAGVYEQYF.